This T cell receptor beta chain was sequenced during a study of Ad26.COV2.S vaccination and SARS-CoV-2 variants. Documented treatment: some 20 received Ad26.COV2.S at low or high dose, single or two shots; about 5 received placebo; per-sample allocation not given. Repertoires come from day 63 after the first vaccine or placebo injection. Wuhan-strain SARS-CoV-2 spike was expressed by the Ad26 vector that made up the vaccine. General observations from the study: Vaccine and placebo recipients had similar non-spike TCR breadth.

This clone was seen more than once but under ten times. What it recognizes is unknown. There are 16 residues in the CDR3. The germline V gene encodes CDR1 LGHDT and CDR2 YNNKEL (reference sequence). Trimming stripped 4 bases from V and 1 base from J, with 17 bases between. The assay was immunoSEQ multiplex PCR, and TCRdb's table has in-frame clones only and misses some. The sample has hundreds of thousands of clones; more than 80% are singletons. The rearrangement links TRBV3-1 (or the pseudogene TRBV3-2) to TRBJ2-7, with D perhaps matching TRBD1 (5 bases). Sequenced here: peripheral blood, sampled in a trial of Ad26.COV2.S vaccine versus placebo. The TCR sequence derives from a person between 18 and 59 years old who received the Ad26.COV2.S COVID-19 vaccine or a placebo. CDR3 sequence reads: CASSLMGRRGSYEQYF. The CDR3, as DNA: TGTGCCAGCAGCCTCATGGGGCGGAGAGGATCCTACGAGCAGTACTTC.